This entry lists 18 T cell receptor beta chains sequenced from one sample in a study of blood T cells in healthy people across ages (dated by TCRdb to between 2014 and 2017). The library came from 5' RACE. The sequencer listed for this sample is Illumina HiSeq 2500. A second PCR of roughly 7 to 12 cycles was performed with a sample-barcoded 5' primer and a J-beta primer mix. TCRdb redid the processing of the public reads, applying fastp at Q25 and MiXCR, and retained in-frame beta chains. Identical CDR3 protein sequences are pooled into one entry, listed with their most common genes and DNA. The sample table holds under 2,000,000 distinct CDR3 sequences, of which about 50% were seen once. About 2.1% of the sample is held by the ten biggest clonotypes. The material sequenced was blood. These TCRs come from a woman in her forties in good health.

This chain connects TRBV7-2 to TRBJ2-1; 7 positions agree with TRBD1. V was pared by 5 bases and J by 8 bases, with 12 bases of the junction left unmatched. Germline lookup yields CDR1 SGHTA and CDR2 FQGNSA. The CDR3 runs 15 residues. The CDR3 DNA reads TGTGCCAGCAGCATAACGGGGCAGGGGGTGGATGAGCAGTTCTTC. This codes for CASSITGQGVDEQFF.

The chain recombines TRBV5-1 with TRBJ2-2, with D possibly being TRBD1 or TRBD2 (6 bases each). Germline CDR1 is SGHRS and CDR2 is YFSETQ. This CDR3 contains 15 residues. Trimming removed 6 bases at V and 3 bases at J, with 15 bases between. CDR3 loop: CASTRLGGDTGELFF. CDR3 bases: TGCGCCAGCACCCGACTGGGGGGCGACACCGGGGAGCTGTTTTTT.

In this sample, this clonotype turned up a few times. This chain uses TRBV28 with TRBJ2-1, with 9 bases aligning to TRBD1. The CDR3 is 17 amino acids. Germline V gene sequence: CDR1 MDHEN, CDR2 SYDVKM. J lost 0 bases, V lost 6 bases, and 9 bases had no gene match. CDR3 coding DNA: TGTGCCAGCAGCCTCCGGGACAGGGTAAGCTCCTACAATGAGCAGTTCTTC. Protein: CASSLRDRVSSYNEQFF.

This clonotype came up a few times. This rearrangement joins TRBV6-5 to TRBJ2-5; 7 nucleotides align to TRBD2. The trim removed 0 bases at V and 3 bases at J, leaving 10 bases unmatched. Germline CDR1 MNHEY, CDR2 SVGAGI. The CDR3 is 17 amino acids. CDR3: CASSYSIGSSGKETQYF. The CDR3 DNA sequence: TGTGCCAGCAGTTACTCGATCGGGTCTAGCGGAAAAGAGACCCAGTACTTC.

This sequence joins TRBV9 and TRBJ2-1; possible D gene TRBD1, 6 bases. Deletions cut 1 base from V and 9 bases from J, with 29 bases between. The CDR3 is 19 amino acids. The V gene's germline CDR1 is SGDLS and CDR2 YYNGEE. The CDR3 coding sequence is TGTGCCAGCAGCGTATCGATTTTCGGTTGGGGGCCCCGAGGGGGTGAGCAGTTCTTC. Translating gives CASSVSIFGWGPRGGEQFF.

The chain carries TRBV28 and TRBJ2-7, with 7 nucleotides matching TRBD1. The junction had 16 bases not matched to a gene; V was cut back by 7 bases and J by 10 bases. Germline loops: CDR1 MDHEN, CDR2 SYDVKM. The CDR3 contains 14 residues. CDR3 sequence reads: CASTKDRSRPVQYF. The CDR3 region has the DNA TGTGCCAGCACTAAGGACAGGTCTCGCCCTGTCCAGTACTTC. The full variable domain, its missing parts supplied by reference TRBV28 and TRBJ2-7, is DVKVTQSSRYLVKRTGEKVFLECVQDMDHENMFWYRQDPGLGLRLIYFSYDVKMKEKGDIPEGYSVSREKKERFSLILESASTNQTSMYLCASTKDRSRPVQYFGPGTRLTVT.

The rearrangement links TRBV14 to TRBJ2-3; no definite D call. Trimming left V 1 base short and J 6 bases short, with 11 bases between. Germline CDR1 reads SGHDN; CDR2 reads FVKESK. The CDR3 sequence is 14 residues long. CDR3 sequence: CASSQVSGPDTQYF. In DNA form, the CDR3 reads TGTGCCAGCAGCCAAGTCTCAGGTCCGGATACGCAGTATTTT.

The rearrangement joins TRBV7-2 to TRBJ1-2; possible D gene TRBD1, 5 bases. Germline CDR1 reads SGHTA; CDR2 reads FQGNSA. CDR3 length: 17 amino acids. V was pared by 5 bases and J by 0 bases, with 19 bases between. In DNA form, the CDR3 reads TGTGCCAGCAGCCATATACCAATCAGGACATCTAACTATGGCTACACCTTC. Protein: CASSHIPIRTSNYGYTF.

The chain combines TRBV2 with TRBJ2-5; either TRBD1 or TRBD2 may supply D (5 bases each). CDR1 SNHLY and CDR2 FYNNEI come from the germline V gene. The CDR3 loop spans 17 amino acids. Between the trimmed V and J ends, which lost 9 bases and 6 bases, there was a span of 29 bases. The CDR3 DNA reads TGTGCCAGTACGATAAATCCTGATGGGACCAAGGGACAGACCCAGTACTTC. This encodes CASTINPDGTKGQTQYF.

The genes are TRBV20-1 and TRBJ1-1; a weak D match, TRBD1 (5 bases). The CDR3 covers 15 residues. V lost 1 base and J lost 2, with 14 bases in between. The germline V gene has CDR1 DFQATT and CDR2 SNEGSKA (reference sequence). The CDR3 sequence: CSARVDNRINTEAFF. The CDR3 nucleotides are TGCAGTGCTAGAGTTGACAACAGGATTAACACTGAAGCTTTCTTT.

The rearrangement uses TRBV25-1 and TRBJ1-6, with D unclear. There are 11 residues in the CDR3. CDR1 MGHDK and CDR2 SYGVNS come from the germline V gene. V lost 1 base to trimming and J lost 12 bases, with 4 bases between them. This CDR3 reads CASSESEPLHF. The DNA for the CDR3 is TGTGCCAGCAGTGAATCGGAACCCCTCCACTTT.

The chain links TRBV7-6 to TRBJ2-5, with TRBD2 matching over 9 bases. The CDR3 runs to 15 residues. Trimming removed 0 bases from V and 5 bases from J; junction bases left unmatched: 4. CDR1 and CDR2 from the germline V gene are SGHVS and FNYEAQ. In nucleotides, the CDR3 is TGTGCCAGCAGCTTAGCTCTAGCGGGGAGGGAGACCCAGTACTTC. Translation gives CASSLALAGRETQYF.

The chain employs TRBV6-1 and TRBJ1-4; the match to TRBD1 covers 11 bases. V lost 5 bases, J lost 3 bases, and 11 bases stayed unmatched. CDR3 length equals 18 residues. Germline V gene lookup returns CDR1 MNHNS and CDR2 SASEGT. In nucleotides, the CDR3 is TGTGCCAGCAGTCCACCTTGGACAGGGGGCATGGCTAATGAAAAACTGTTTTTT. It encodes CASSPPWTGGMANEKLFF.

The chain links TRBV20-1 to TRBJ1-2, with TRBD1 as a possible D gene (6 bases). This CDR3 comprises 13 residues. Trimming took off 6 bases at V and 8 bases at J, with 19 bases between the two ends. Per germline, CDR1 DFQATT and CDR2 SNEGSKA (reference sequence). Here the CDR3 DNA reads TGCAGTGCGCAAGGACAGCCCGCTTCGGGCTACACCTTC. This codes for CSAQGQPASGYTF.

For this clonotype: Given a much more abundant clone one base away, this may be a read error. The J gene is TRBJ2-7, the V gene TRBV28; D is possibly TRBD2 (6 bases). V lost 2 bases and J 2 bases, leaving 16 bases between the germline ends. CDR1 is MDHEN, CDR2 SYDVKM, per germline. The CDR3 spans 16 residues. CDR3 bases: TGTGCCAGCAGTTTACTTGCCGGGGACTCAACCTACGAGCAGTACTTC. It translates to CASSLLAGDSTYEQYF.

The gene calls are TRBV6-5 and TRBJ2-7; 9 bases fit TRBD2. In germline, CDR1 is MNHEY, CDR2 SVGAGI. The trim removed 2 bases at V and 1 base at J, leaving 3 bases unmatched. This CDR3 comprises 15 residues. CDR3 nucleotides: TGTGCCAGCAGTTACCGCGGACTAGCGTCCTACGAGCAGTACTTC. It is translated as CASSYRGLASYEQYF.

On this clonotype itself: A much bigger clone sits one base away, suggesting this may be a read error. The V and J genes are TRBV6-2 or TRBV6-3 and TRBJ2-7; the match to TRBD2 covers 13 bases. Losses at the gene ends were 8 bases for V and 4 bases for J; bases not matched to a gene: 5. Germline lookup yields CDR1 MNHEY and CDR2 SVGEGT. The CDR3 is made up of 14 amino acids. CDR3 bases: TGTGCCAGCGGTTCGGGACTAGCGGGATACGAGCAGTACTTC. It encodes CASGSGLAGYEQYF.

This chain connects TRBV6-5 to TRBJ1-5; unclear D gene. CDR1 is MNHEY, CDR2 SVGAGI, per germline. V was shortened by 5 bases and J by 0 bases, with 8 bases between the two germline ends. The CDR3 consists of 14 residues. The CDR3 reads CASSRYDSNQPQHF. As DNA, the CDR3 is TGTGCCAGCAGTCGTTATGATAGCAATCAGCCCCAGCATTTT.